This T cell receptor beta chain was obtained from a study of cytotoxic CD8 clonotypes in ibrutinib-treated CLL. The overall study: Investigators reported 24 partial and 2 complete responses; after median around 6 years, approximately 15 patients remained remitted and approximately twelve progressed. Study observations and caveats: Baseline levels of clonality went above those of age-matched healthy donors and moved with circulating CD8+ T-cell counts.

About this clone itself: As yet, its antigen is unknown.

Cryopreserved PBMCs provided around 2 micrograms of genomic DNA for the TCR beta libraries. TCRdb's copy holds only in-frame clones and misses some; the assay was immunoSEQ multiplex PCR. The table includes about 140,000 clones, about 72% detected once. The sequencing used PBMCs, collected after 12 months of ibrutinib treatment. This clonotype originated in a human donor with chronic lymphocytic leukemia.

CDR3 nucleotide sequence: TGTGCCAGCAGCCAATTGACGTGGGGCAATGAGCAGTTCTTC. It yields the protein CASSQLTWGNEQFF. This chain uses TRBV16 with TRBJ2-1; unclear D gene. Trimming left V 1 base short and J 6 bases short, with 10 bases between. This CDR3 has 14 residues. The germline gives CDR1 KGHSY, CDR2 FQNENV.